This is a list of T cell receptor beta chains from one sample in a study of OX40 agonist ivuxolimab in advanced cancers. Generated by immunoSEQ multiplex PCR, the TCRdb table keeps only in-frame clones and is missing some. The profile shows about 28,000 clones, about 81% of them singletons. The input for sequencing was CD4+ or CD8+ T cells sorted from blood, taken in a trial of the OX40 agonist ivuxolimab. The receptors derive from an adult with an advanced solid tumor such as melanoma, head and neck, liver or kidney cancer. The CDR3 runs from the conserved cysteine through the conserved F or W. A D gene is named only where the DNA matches it firmly. Where a row states a size, it is once, few, many or the class of an expanded clone; other rows omit it.

CDR3: CAISGAWTSGGGTDTQYF
DNA: TGTGCCATCAGTGGAGCCTGGACTAGCGGGGGGGGCACAGATACGCAGTATTTT
size: .
V: TRBV10-3
J: TRBJ2-3
D: TRBD2

CDR3: CATSRDSGTAYNEQFF
DNA: TGTGCCACCAGCAGAGATTCGGGGACAGCCTACAATGAGCAGTTCTTC
size: many
V: TRBV15
J: TRBJ2-1
D: TRBD1

CDR3: CASSAPGQNQPQHF
DNA: TGTGCCAGTAGTGCCCCGGGACAGAATCAGCCCCAGCATTTT
size: .
V: TRBV19
J: TRBJ1-5
D: TRBD1

CDR3: CASSPRQGSGYGYTF
DNA: TGTGCCAGCAGCCCAAGACAGGGATCTGGCTATGGCTACACCTTC
size: .
V: TRBV7-8
J: TRBJ1-2
D: TRBD1

CDR3: CASSPYRGSNTEAFF
DNA: TGTGCCAGCAGCCCATACAGGGGATCGAACACTGAAGCTTTCTTT
size: .
V: TRBV14
J: TRBJ1-1
D: TRBD1

CDR3: CASSDEVGHQPQHF
DNA: TGTGCCAGCAGTGATGAGGTAGGTCATCAGCCCCAGCATTTT
size: .
V: TRBV6-9
J: TRBJ1-5
D: .

CDR3: CASSLGTSGGETQYF
DNA: TGTGCCAGCAGCTTAGGGACTAGCGGGGGAGAGACCCAGTACTTC
size: .
V: TRBV7-8
J: TRBJ2-5
D: TRBD2

CDR3: CASSGGSGSRGDTQYF
DNA: TGCGCCAGCAGCGGGGGGAGCGGGAGTCGGGGAGATACGCAGTATTTT
size: .
V: TRBV5-1
J: TRBJ2-3
D: TRBD2

CDR3: CASRSGQNTEAFF
DNA: TGTGCCAGCAGGTCGGGACAGAACACTGAAGCTTTCTTT
size: .
V: TRBV5-8
J: TRBJ1-1
D: .

CDR3: CASSYRSNRGGGYTF
DNA: TGCGCCAGCAGCTACCGATCCAACAGGGGTGGCGGCTACACCTTC
size: .
V: TRBV5-1
J: TRBJ1-2
D: TRBD1

CDR3: CASSLEGGDEQYF
DNA: TGTGCCAGCAGCTTAGAAGGAGGCGACGAGCAGTACTTC
size: few
V: TRBV7-9
J: TRBJ2-7
D: .

CDR3: CASSGSVLLSGNADTQYF
DNA: TGTGCCAGCAGCGGTAGTGTGTTGCTTAGCGGGAACGCAGATACGCAGTATTTT
size: .
V: TRBV5-8
J: TRBJ2-3
D: TRBD2

CDR3: CASSYSSAYGYTF
DNA: TGTGCCAGCAGTTATTCATCCGCTTATGGCTACACCTTC
size: few
V: TRBV6-5
J: TRBJ1-2
D: .

CDR3: CASSQEGASPVYEQYF
DNA: TGTGCCAGCAGCCAAGAAGGTGCCAGCCCGGTTTACGAGCAGTACTTC
size: .
V: TRBV4-2
J: TRBJ2-7
D: .

CDR3: CASSQALAGAYEQYF
DNA: TGCGCCAGCAGCCAAGCCCTAGCGGGAGCTTACGAGCAGTACTTC
size: few
V: TRBV4-1
J: TRBJ2-7
D: TRBD2

CDR3: CSVAHGHGYTF
DNA: TGCAGCGTTGCCCACGGGCATGGCTACACCTTC
size: .
V: TRBV29-1
J: TRBJ1-2
D: .

CDR3: CASSEVVDEQFF
DNA: TGTGCCAGCAGCGAAGTGGTCGATGAGCAGTTCTTC
size: .
V: TRBV7-2
J: TRBJ2-1
D: .

CDR3: CASSVAGAGDTQYF
DNA: TGTGCCAGCAGCGTAGCAGGGGCTGGAGATACGCAGTATTTT
size: .
V: TRBV9
J: TRBJ2-3
D: .

CDR3: CASSGSSGPQETQYF
DNA: TGTGCCAGCAGCGGGTCGTCCGGGCCCCAAGAGACCCAGTACTTC
size: few
V: TRBV9
J: TRBJ2-5
D: .

CDR3: CARWGRSRVEQYF
DNA: TGTGCCAGGTGGGGTCGGTCTCGCGTCGAGCAGTACTTC
size: .
V: TRBV6-4
J: TRBJ2-7
D: .

CDR3: CSVEDDRLNTEAFF
DNA: TGCAGCGTTGAAGATGATCGACTGAACACTGAAGCTTTCTTT
size: .
V: TRBV29-1
J: TRBJ1-1
D: .

CDR3: CASIFSWSSGRTYEQYF
DNA: TGTGCCAGCATCTTTTCTTGGTCTAGCGGGAGAACCTACGAGCAGTACTTC
size: few
V: TRBV28
J: TRBJ2-7
D: TRBD2

CDR3: CASSLWSATSTDTQYF
DNA: TGTGCCAGCAGTTTATGGTCCGCGACTAGCACAGATACGCAGTATTTT
size: .
V: TRBV28
J: TRBJ2-3
D: .

CDR3: CASSQRHTFSYEQYF
DNA: TGCGCCAGCAGCCAAAGACATACGTTCTCCTACGAGCAGTACTTC
size: .
V: TRBV4-1
J: TRBJ2-7
D: .

CDR3: CASSFEGNTEAFF
DNA: TGTGCCAGCAGTTTTGAGGGGAACACTGAAGCTTTCTTT
size: .
V: TRBV27
J: TRBJ1-1
D: .

CDR3: CASSWGPTYEQYF
DNA: TGTGCCAGTAGTTGGGGCCCTACCTACGAGCAGTACTTC
size: medium-sized
V: TRBV19
J: TRBJ2-7
D: .

CDR3: CASSPGRSYEQYF
DNA: TGCGCCAGCAGCCCGGGACGGTCCTACGAGCAGTACTTC
size: .
V: TRBV10-2
J: TRBJ2-7
D: .

CDR3: CASTPLGLETQYF
DNA: TGTGCCAGCACCCCTCTGGGACTGGAGACCCAGTACTTC
size: .
V: TRBV13
J: TRBJ2-5
D: .

CDR3: CASSQLTGGETNEKLFF
DNA: TGTGCCAGCAGCCAACTGACAGGGGGCGAAACTAATGAAAAACTGTTTTTT
size: few
V: TRBV4-2
J: TRBJ1-4
D: TRBD1

CDR3: CASSLGASGRDEQFF
DNA: TGTGCCAGCAGCTTAGGGGCTAGCGGGAGAGATGAGCAGTTCTTC
size: .
V: TRBV11-2
J: TRBJ2-1
D: TRBD2

CDR3: CASVGRGGNQPQHF
DNA: TGTGCCAGTGTGGGGCGTGGTGGCAATCAGCCCCAGCATTTT
size: medium-sized
V: TRBV19
J: TRBJ1-5
D: .

CDR3: CASSLDRYTGTSSYNEQFF
DNA: TGTGCCAGCAGCTTAGATCGGTATACCGGGACTAGCTCCTACAATGAGCAGTTCTTC
size: .
V: TRBV11-2
J: TRBJ2-1
D: TRBD2

CDR3: CASSLEGSFYGYTF
DNA: TGTGCCAGCAGCTTGGAGGGGAGTTTCTATGGCTACACCTTC
size: .
V: TRBV5-5
J: TRBJ1-2
D: .

CDR3: CASSWTRGGLSGANVLTF
DNA: TGTGCCAGCAGCTGGACGCGGGGGGGCCTATCTGGGGCCAACGTCCTGACTTTC
size: .
V: TRBV5-6
J: TRBJ2-6
D: TRBD2

CDR3: CASSLDSEAYGYTF
DNA: TGTGCCAGCAGCTTGGACAGTGAGGCCTATGGCTACACCTTC
size: .
V: TRBV5-4
J: TRBJ1-2
D: .

CDR3: CASSLRLIGTGGPYEQYF
DNA: TGTGCCAGCAGCTTACGACTAATAGGGACGGGAGGGCCTTACGAGCAGTACTTC
size: .
V: TRBV11-2
J: TRBJ2-7
D: TRBD2

CDR3: CARREGKPSYFSYEQYF
DNA: TGTGCCAGGAGGGAGGGGAAGCCTAGCTACTTCTCCTACGAGCAGTACTTC
size: .
V: TRBV19
J: TRBJ2-7
D: TRBD2

CDR3: CASSGLQSSYNEQFF
DNA: TGTGCCAGCAGTGGACTACAGAGCTCCTACAATGAGCAGTTCTTC
size: .
V: TRBV28
J: TRBJ2-1
D: .

CDR3: CASSHFSGTGGAGNTIYF
DNA: TGTGCCAGCAGCCACTTCTCCGGGACAGGTGGAGCTGGAAACACCATATATTTT
size: .
V: TRBV9
J: TRBJ1-3
D: TRBD1

CDR3: CASRGPGQKQYEQYF
DNA: TGTGCCAGCAGGGGGCCGGGGCAAAAACAATACGAGCAGTACTTC
size: few
V: TRBV11-2
J: TRBJ2-7
D: .

CDR3: CASSLATPLLAGSTDTQYF
DNA: TGTGCCAGCAGCTTAGCAACCCCCCTACTAGCGGGGAGCACAGATACGCAGTATTTT
size: few
V: TRBV7-8
J: TRBJ2-3
D: TRBD2

CDR3: CASGTGEETQYF
DNA: TGTGCCTCCGGGACAGGGGAAGAGACCCAGTACTTC
size: .
V: TRBV30
J: TRBJ2-5
D: TRBD1

CDR3: CASSSRWRDRNEQFF
DNA: TGTGCCAGCAGTTCCCGTTGGAGGGACCGAAATGAGCAGTTCTTC
size: .
V: TRBV6-5
J: TRBJ2-1
D: .

CDR3: CASSPDGAGEQYF
DNA: TGTGCCAGCAGCCCGGACGGGGCGGGAGAGCAGTACTTC
size: once
V: TRBV5-4
J: TRBJ2-7
D: .

CDR3: CASSVGTSVQETQYF
DNA: TGTGCCAGCAGCGTAGGGACTAGCGTTCAAGAGACCCAGTACTTC
size: .
V: TRBV9
J: TRBJ2-5
D: TRBD2

CDR3: CAISESFQSPIYGYTF
DNA: TGTGCCATCAGTGAGTCGTTCCAGTCTCCTATATATGGCTACACCTTC
size: .
V: TRBV10-3
J: TRBJ1-2
D: .

CDR3: CASSGTGQYSGRNEQFF
DNA: TGTGCCAGTTCCGGGACAGGGCAGTATAGCGGAAGGAATGAGCAGTTCTTC
size: .
V: TRBV5-6
J: TRBJ2-1
D: TRBD1

CDR3: CASSMGGDFYGYTF
DNA: TGTGCCAGCAGCATGGGTGGGGACTTCTATGGCTACACCTTC
size: .
V: TRBV13
J: TRBJ1-2
D: .

CDR3: CASSSLSGSYEQYF
DNA: TGTGCCAGCAGTTCCTTGAGCGGCTCCTACGAGCAGTACTTC
size: .
V: TRBV27
J: TRBJ2-7
D: .

CDR3: CSVAVSRGLNEQYF
DNA: TGCAGCGTCGCTGTTAGCAGGGGTTTGAACGAGCAGTACTTC
size: .
V: TRBV29-1
J: TRBJ2-7
D: .

CDR3: CSARLDLYGYTF
DNA: TGCAGCGCCCGACTGGATCTCTATGGCTACACCTTC
size: .
V: TRBV29-1
J: TRBJ1-2
D: .

CDR3: CASSPRMWPYEQYF
DNA: TGTGCCAGCAGCCCAAGGATGTGGCCTTACGAGCAGTACTTC
size: .
V: TRBV14
J: TRBJ2-7
D: .

CDR3: CASSPDGDTQYF
DNA: TGTGCCAGCAGCCCGGACGGGGATACGCAGTATTTT
size: .
V: TRBV6-5
J: TRBJ2-3
D: .

CDR3: CASSGTSGKSPYEQYF
DNA: TGTGCCAGCTCAGGGACTAGCGGGAAGAGCCCCTACGAGCAGTACTTC
size: .
V: TRBV18
J: TRBJ2-7
D: TRBD2

CDR3: CASSQDRTMGDTQYF
DNA: TGTGCCAGCAGCCAAGACAGGACCATGGGAGATACGCAGTATTTT
size: large
V: TRBV14
J: TRBJ2-3
D: .

CDR3: CASSHTKNNEQFF
DNA: TGCGCCAGCAGCCATACCAAGAACAATGAGCAGTTCTTC
size: .
V: TRBV4-3
J: TRBJ2-1
D: .

CDR3: CASSSLSYEQYF
DNA: TGTGCCAGCAGTAGCCTATCCTACGAGCAGTACTTC
size: few
V: TRBV2
J: TRBJ2-7
D: .

CDR3: CASASSGRISYNEQFF
DNA: TGTGCCAGCGCTTCTAGCGGGAGGATCTCCTACAATGAGCAGTTCTTC
size: medium-sized
V: TRBV7-6
J: TRBJ2-1
D: TRBD2